This TCR beta chain stems from a study of cytomegalovirus exposure and HLA in healthy donors. The study, taken as a whole, reports: It was reported that the classifier diagnosed cytomegalovirus status with high specificity and sensitivity in both the original and validation cohorts. Confirmation was obtained in vitro that a few CMV-associated chains are specific for CMV antigens.

A multiplex PCR was run with 60 Vbeta primers and 13 Jbeta primers. Libraries were prepared by immunoSEQ multiplex PCR; TCRdb keeps only in-frame clonotypes and omits some of them. The sample records tens of thousands of clones, approximately 76% being singletons. Germline assignment: CDR1 MNHEY and CDR2 SVGAGI. The CDR3 consists of 14 residues. Worth noting for this clone: Its antigen is still unknown. A read error may account for a junction end that differs from germline. Other nucleotide sequences from this sample produce the same CDR3.

The rearrangement joins TRBV6-5 to TRBJ1-1; tentatively, D is TRBD1 (5 bases). Source material: PBMCs. The source of this sequence is a male donor in good health and CMV-seronegative. CDR3: CASSSELRQLEAFF. Here the CDR3 DNA reads TGTGCCAGCAGTTCCGAACTCCGACAGCTTGAAGCCTTCTTT.